This T cell receptor (beta chain) came from a study of shared clonotypes between healthy human individuals. Overall study: Per donor, three plates held CD4 naive cells, three held CD4 memory, two held CD8 naive and one held CD8 memory.

V lost 4 bases to trimming and J lost 5 bases, with 14 bases between them. This CDR3 is 14 amino acids long. The germline gives CDR1 MNHEY, CDR2 SVGAGI. Findings and caveats of the study: A reduction in generation probabilities was seen for non-shared clonotypes relative to those shared by all four donors.

Of note for this clone: The antigen is unknown.

Splitting of each subset's genomic DNA was done evenly across several immunoSEQ plates. Measured with immunoSEQ multiplex PCR; TCRdb has only the in-frame clones, and not every one. Of about 1 million clones in the sample, 75% were seen once. This TCR was sampled from a man aged 18-30 years in good health. Input material: memory CD4+ T cells sorted from blood. The subset here: CD45RA-negative fraction. The chain is built from TRBV6-5 and TRBJ2-5; the D gene is possibly TRBD2 (5 bases). Here the CDR3 reads CASSWSGGLETQYF. CDR3 sequence (DNA): TGTGCCAGCAGTTGGTCTGGCGGGCTGGAGACCCAGTACTTC.